The clone carrying this T cell receptor beta chain was found many times. The entry originates in a study of T-cell reconstitution after alpha-beta-depleted transplantation in children. The CDR3 covers 12 residues. Trimming cost V 3 bases and J 5 bases, with 10 bases left between them. CDR1 and CDR2 from the germline V gene are SQVTM and ANQGSEA. The authors prepared the TCRbeta library with unique molecular identifiers. TCRdb used MiXCR to reprocess the PCR reads, holding one entry per CDR3 protein. The table records about 400,000 distinct CDR3 sequences, approximately 20% of them present only once. Source: PBMCs from the stem cell graft donor, taken from the stem cell graft. The sequence derives from a human donor who donated a stem cell graft to a child with acute myeloid leukemia. J is TRBJ2-5 and V is TRBV29-1; D is ambiguous. The CDR3 region is CSVDLTEETQYF. In DNA, the CDR3 is TGCAGCGTTGATCTCACTGAGGAGACCCAGTACTTC.